This TCR beta chain originates from a study of technical replicates of blood from a handful of donors (TCRdb year 2017). Concerning this clone: Its antigen remains unidentified. There are no base qualities to consult, and no much larger clone falls within one base.

The germline V and J ends show losses of 5 bases and 4 bases respectively, and no gene match explains 4 bases of the junction. According to the germline V gene, CDR1 reads MNHEY and CDR2 reads SVGAGI. From its cysteine to its phenylalanine, the CDR3 spans 13 amino acids. Only the CDR3 portion is preserved as DNA: 39 bases, with reading frame beginning at the first base. Library preparation was by the immunoSEQ multiplex PCR assay. TCRdb's version of the immuneACCESS table is confined to in-frame rearrangements and falls short of the full clone set. An unresolved V gene accounts for under half of the shortfall where checked; the remainder is of unknown origin. The sample yields tens of thousands of clones; 70% to 90% were counted once. The leading ten clones occupy 4.6% of the sample.

The origin of this receptor is a human donor in good health. Some clones in this sample may be carry-over from other donors' samples. Rearrangement joined TRBV6-5 to TRBJ2-7, with 8 middle bases fitting TRBD1. Sequencing used PBMCs. The bases read TGTGCCAGCAGTACGACAGGGGCTTACGAGCAGTACTTC. Its amino acids are CASSTTGAYEQYF.